The text below deals with one TCR beta chain. This specimen belongs to a study of blood T cell repertoires in COVID-19. Profiling relied on immunoSEQ multiplex PCR, and the TCRdb table lists in-frame clones only, not all of them. In the table there are some 350,000 clones, around 91% of which are singletons. Before being deemed recovered, Cohort 3 donors had two negative PCRs, clearance, or symptom resolution. Germline CDR1 reads LNHDA; CDR2 reads SQIVND (reference sequence). V gave up 4 bases and J gave up 6 bases, with 13 bases separating them. The CDR3 has 13 residues. This clonotype was sampled from a young man who had recovered from COVID-19. The sequenced material came from PBMCs or T cells enriched from blood (not recorded which). This chain links TRBV19 with TRBJ2-7; a possible D gene is TRBD1 (5 bases). CDR3 sequence reads: CASSNQGSIEQYF. Here the CDR3 DNA reads TGTGCCAGTAGTAACCAGGGATCTATCGAGCAGTACTTC.